A single sample gave rise to the 31 T cell receptor beta chains below, sequenced in a study of shared clonotypes between healthy human individuals. Produced via immunoSEQ multiplex PCR; TCRdb's table is partial and in-frame only. The sample records approximately 1.9 million clones, around 93% being singletons. Naive CD8 populations comprised CD45RO-negative cells positively selected for CCR7, excluding terminally differentiated effector memory CD45RA+ cells. Sequencing was performed on naive CD8+ T cells from PBMCs. The receptors derive from a young man in good health. Some clones in this sample may be carry-over from other donors' samples.

The chain joins TRBV27 to TRBJ2-2; the D is unclear. The CDR3 loop spans 13 amino acids. In germline, CDR1 is MNHEY, CDR2 SMNVEV (reference sequence). V was trimmed by 7 bases and J by 1 base, leaving 7 bases between them. CDR3 DNA sequence: TGTGCCAGCAACCACCAGAACACCGGGGAGCTGTTTTTT. This sequence encodes CASNHQNTGELFF.

V is TRBV7-8 and J is TRBJ1-5, with unresolved D. Trimming cost V 2 bases and J 6 bases, with 14 bases left between them. Germline V gives CDR1 SGHVS, CDR2 FQNEAQ. The CDR3 consists of 15 residues. The CDR3 DNA follows: TGTGCCAGCAGCTTACTGGTTGGGAGGGTTCAGCCCCAGCATTTT. Its translation is CASSLLVGRVQPQHF. Full variable domain (outside the CDR3, taken from reference TRBV7-8 and TRBJ1-5): GAGVSQSPRYKVAKRGQDVALRCDPISGHVSLFWYQQALGQGPEFLTYFQNEAQLDKSGLPSDRFFAERPEGSVSTLKIQRTQQEDSAVYLCASSLLVGRVQPQHFGDGTRLSIL.

Points on this clone: The junction shows a germline mismatch at one end, possibly a read error. The genes are TRBV2 and TRBJ1-5; D gene uncertain. Germline assignment: CDR1 SNHLY and CDR2 FYNNEI. This CDR3 comprises 15 residues. The CDR3 is CASSDLDYPAQAQHF. The CDR3 region has the DNA TGTGCCAGCAGTGATTTGGACTACCCGGCTCAGGCCCAGCATTTT.

J is TRBJ1-3 and V is TRBV15; TRBD1 matches 10 bases. The V gene end was trimmed by 4 bases and the J gene end by 4 bases; junction bases not matched to a gene: 10. The germline V gene has CDR1 LNHNV and CDR2 YYDKDF (reference sequence). The CDR3 is made up of 17 amino acids. The CDR3 loop reads CATSIRRQGAWGNTIYF. The CDR3, as DNA: TGTGCCACCAGCATCCGACGACAGGGGGCTTGGGGAAACACCATATATTTT.

Only one count was recorded for this clone. This sequence joins TRBV5-6 and TRBJ2-1; TRBD1 agrees at 9 bases. The CDR3 has 15 amino acids. The germline gives CDR1 SGHDT, CDR2 YYEEEE. V shed 4 bases, J shed 4 bases, and the junction held 6 bases outside the gene matches. The CDR3 DNA reads TGTGCCAGCAGCCCCGGACAGGGGCCGTACAATGAGCAGTTCTTC. It translates to CASSPGQGPYNEQFF.

This clone was counted once. CDR3 coding DNA: TGTGCCAGCAGCTTAGTAGGAATTAGCGGACCCTACAATGAGCAGTTCTTC. Residues: CASSLVGISGPYNEQFF. The chain combines TRBV7-8 with TRBJ2-1; possibly TRBD2 for D (6 bases). V gave up 1 base and J gave up 2 bases, with 15 bases separating them. CDR3 length: 17 residues. The germline V gene encodes CDR1 SGHVS and CDR2 FQNEAQ.

Details on this clone: Distinct nucleotide sequences in the sample also encode this CDR3. The chain carries TRBV9 and TRBJ2-1; D is unresolved. This CDR3 has 13 amino acids. CDR1 SGDLS and CDR2 YYNGEE come from the germline V gene. V gave up 0 bases and J gave up 6 bases, with 7 bases separating them. The CDR3 here is CASSVGDGNEQFF. The CDR3 DNA reads as TGTGCCAGCAGCGTAGGGGATGGCAATGAGCAGTTCTTC.

This sequence joins TRBV2 and TRBJ1-5; 7 bases match TRBD1. The V and J ends lost 6 bases and 1 base, in that order; junction bases with no gene match: 15. Germline V gene sequence: CDR1 SNHLY, CDR2 FYNNEI. The CDR3 length is 18 residues. CDR3 nucleotide sequence: TGTGCCAGCAGGGGCAACAAACCGACAGGGCTCAGCAATCAGCCCCAGCATTTT. Residues: CASRGNKPTGLSNQPQHF.

This rearrangement joins TRBV5-4 to TRBJ2-5; possibly TRBD1 or TRBD2 for D (5 bases each). CDR3 length: 14 residues. Looked up from germline, CDR1 is SGHNT and CDR2 is YYREEE (reference sequence). V dropped 4 bases and J dropped 5 bases, with 15 bases sitting between them. CDR3 region: CASSGATKWETQYF. The CDR3 nucleotides are TGTGCCAGCAGCGGGGCGACTAAGTGGGAGACCCAGTACTTC.

This sequence joins TRBV25-1 and TRBJ2-5; D assignment may be TRBD1 or TRBD2 (5 bases each). V gave up 2 bases and J gave up 5 bases, with 9 bases separating them. The CDR3 length is 13 residues. Germline loops: CDR1 MGHDK, CDR2 SYGVNS. The CDR3 nucleotides read TGTGCCAGCAGTGAAGGCTGGGGGGAGACCCAGTACTTC. Translating it yields CASSEGWGETQYF.

In the case of this clone: The sample carries other DNA sequences with the same CDR3. The chain combines TRBV6-5 with TRBJ2-2, with 8 bases that match TRBD1. V shed 0 bases, J shed 5 bases, and the junction held 5 bases outside the gene matches. The germline V gene encodes CDR1 MNHEY and CDR2 SVGAGI. The CDR3 runs to 16 residues. The CDR3 bases are TGTGCCAGCAGTTACTCGACAGGGGAGTGGACCGGGGAGCTGTTTTTT. Protein sequence: CASSYSTGEWTGELFF.

The chain employs TRBV6-5 and TRBJ1-2, with D perhaps matching TRBD1 (5 bases). CDR1 is MNHEY and CDR2 is SVGAGI in the germline V gene. Trimming removed 6 bases at V and 2 bases at J, with 16 bases between. This CDR3 contains 15 residues. This CDR3 is CASSSGLTLNYGYTF. The CDR3 DNA reads as TGTGCCAGCAGCTCGGGACTAACACTCAACTATGGCTACACCTTC.

The chain combines TRBV2 with TRBJ1-1; no clear D gene. Trimming left V 6 bases short and J 1 base short, with 12 bases between. CDR1 and CDR2 (germline): SNHLY, FYNNEI. The length of the CDR3 is 14 residues. CDR3 in amino acids: CASSPWVGNTEAFF. The CDR3 coding sequence is TGTGCCAGCAGCCCATGGGTGGGGAACACTGAAGCTTTCTTT.

The V and J genes are TRBV2 and TRBJ2-5; 10 bases match TRBD1. Trimming took 9 bases from V and 0 from J; bases not matched to a gene: 7. From germline, CDR1 is SNHLY and CDR2 FYNNEI. This CDR3 spans 15 amino acids. CDR3 protein: CARTGGPHDQETQYF. The CDR3 DNA reads as TGTGCCAGGACAGGGGGCCCCCACGACCAAGAGACCCAGTACTTC.

This rearrangement joins TRBV7-9 to TRBJ2-7; D tentatively reads TRBD1 or TRBD2 (5 bases each). This CDR3 is 15 amino acids long. Germline V gene lookup returns CDR1 SEHNR and CDR2 FQNEAQ (reference sequence). V was pared by 5 bases and J by 0 bases, with 14 bases between. The CDR3, as DNA: TGTGCCAGCAGCACTACGGGACGGCACTCCTACGAGCAGTACTTC. Its protein is CASSTTGRHSYEQYF. Combining the CDR3 with reference TRBV7-9 and TRBJ2-7 gives the whole variable domain DTGVSQNPRHKITKRGQNVTFRCDPISEHNRLYWYRQTLGQGPEFLTYFQNEAQLEKSRLLSDRFSAERPKGSFSTLEIQRTEQGDSAMYLCASSTTGRHSYEQYFGPGTRLTVT.

The gene calls are TRBV7-3 and TRBJ2-1; a possible D gene is TRBD1 (5 bases). The CDR3 consists of 13 residues. Between the trimmed V and J ends, which lost 2 bases and 6 bases, there was a span of 8 bases. The germline CDR1 and CDR2 sequences are SGHTA and FQGTGA. The CDR3 DNA reads TGTGCCAGCAGCTTATGGCAGGGCAATGAGCAGTTCTTC. It encodes CASSLWQGNEQFF.

The chain joins TRBV7-9 to TRBJ1-1; 10 bases are shared with TRBD1. The CDR3 consists of 13 residues. V lost 7 bases to trimming and J lost 3 bases; unmatched junction nucleotides: 2. Germline V CDR1 and CDR2: SEHNR, FQNEAQ (reference sequence). The CDR3 coding sequence is TGTGCCAGCACGGGACAGGGGTACACTGAAGCTTTCTTT. As protein: CASTGQGYTEAFF.

The chain has TRBV15 and TRBJ2-3, with TRBD2 matching 9 bases. This CDR3 contains 16 residues. V was pared by 4 bases and J by 1 base, with 6 bases of the junction left unmatched. Germline loops: CDR1 LNHNV, CDR2 YYDKDF (reference sequence). The CDR3 is CATSTATSGGTDTQYF. As DNA, the CDR3 is TGTGCCACCAGCACCGCGACTAGCGGAGGCACAGATACGCAGTATTTT.

This clone was seen just once. The chain uses TRBV4-3 and TRBJ2-2; 16 bases fit TRBD2. The CDR3 is made up of 18 amino acids. V shed 3 bases and J 6 bases; nucleotides not matched to a gene: 7. Germline loops: CDR1 LGHNA, CDR2 YSLEER. This chain's CDR3 is CASSHPGTSGRAAGELFF. In nucleotides, the CDR3 is TGCGCCAGCAGCCACCCCGGGACTAGCGGGAGGGCCGCCGGGGAGCTGTTTTTT.

The chain recombines TRBV9 with TRBJ2-1, with 12 nucleotides matching TRBD2. This CDR3 contains 16 residues. Trimming took 5 bases from V and 9 from J; bases not matched to a gene: 12. The germline gives CDR1 SGDLS, CDR2 YYNGEE. The CDR3, as DNA: TGTGCCAGCAGGGAATTAACTAGCGGGAGGAGTAGTGAGCAGTTCTTC. Translation gives CASRELTSGRSSEQFF.

The chain couples TRBV7-9 to TRBJ1-1; TRBD1 aligns across 10 bases. CDR3 length: 14 residues. After removal of 5 bases from V and 6 bases from J, the junction contained 6 bases not matched to a gene. The germline CDR1 and CDR2 sequences are SEHNR and FQNEAQ (reference sequence). The CDR3 reads CASSLRQGAAEAFF. The CDR3 DNA reads TGTGCCAGCAGCCTTAGACAGGGGGCCGCTGAAGCTTTCTTT. Combining the CDR3 with reference TRBV7-9 and TRBJ1-1 gives the whole variable domain DTGVSQNPRHKITKRGQNVTFRCDPISEHNRLYWYRQTLGQGPEFLTYFQNEAQLEKSRLLSDRFSAERPKGSFSTLEIQRTEQGDSAMYLCASSLRQGAAEAFFGQGTRLTVV.

The chain links TRBV7-9 to TRBJ2-2; D not certain. The CDR3 sequence is 12 residues long. Deletions cut 6 bases from V and 3 bases from J, with 5 bases between. Germline CDR1 is SEHNR and CDR2 is FQNEAQ (reference sequence). The CDR3 sequence is CASREYTGELFF. In nucleotides, the CDR3 is TGTGCCAGCAGGGAGTACACCGGGGAGCTGTTTTTT. Looking up the rest from reference TRBV7-9 and TRBJ2-2 gives the full variable domain: DTGVSQNPRHKITKRGQNVTFRCDPISEHNRLYWYRQTLGQGPEFLTYFQNEAQLEKSRLLSDRFSAERPKGSFSTLEIQRTEQGDSAMYLCASREYTGELFFGEGSRLTVL.

V is TRBV7-9 and J is TRBJ1-2; D possibly corresponds to TRBD1 (5 bases). Trimming removed 4 bases from V and 4 bases from J, with 16 bases in between. The CDR3 loop spans 15 amino acids. Germline loops: CDR1 SEHNR, CDR2 FQNEAQ (reference sequence). This CDR3 is CASSYLRDLAYGYTF. The CDR3 DNA follows: TGTGCCAGCAGCTACCTACGGGACCTGGCCTATGGCTACACCTTC.

J is TRBJ2-7 and V is TRBV7-3, with D hard to call. Germline assignment: CDR1 SGHTA and CDR2 FQGTGA. The CDR3 length is 15 residues. The V and J ends lost 0 bases and 5 bases respectively, with 14 bases between them. The CDR3 protein is CASSLTSSRIHEQYF. The CDR3, as DNA: TGTGCCAGCAGCTTAACGTCAAGTAGGATCCACGAGCAGTACTTC. Combining the CDR3 with reference TRBV7-3 and TRBJ2-7 gives the whole variable domain GAGVSQTPSNKVTEKGKYVELRCDPISGHTALYWYRQSLGQGPEFLIYFQGTGAADDSGLPNDRFFAVRPEGSVSTLKIQRTERGDSAVYLCASSLTSSRIHEQYFGPGTRLTVT.

The chain is built from TRBV6-1 and TRBJ1-5; 8 bases align to TRBD1. In germline, CDR1 is MNHNS, CDR2 SASEGT. V dropped 8 bases and J dropped 3; count of bases not matched to a gene: 9. This CDR3 has 15 amino acids. The CDR3 bases are TGTGCCAGCCACCTCAGGACAGGGAACAATCAGCCCCAGCATTTT. It yields the protein CASHLRTGNNQPQHF.

The rearrangement links TRBV9 to TRBJ1-1, with D possibly matching TRBD1 (5 bases). V was trimmed by 3 bases and J by 1 base, leaving 13 bases between them. Germline values: CDR1 SGDLS, CDR2 YYNGEE. The CDR3 runs 15 residues. The CDR3 DNA sequence: TGTGCCAGCAGCGAGTTTGGGACGGCGAACACTGAAGCTTTCTTT. Translating gives CASSEFGTANTEAFF.

The chain carries TRBV5-8 and TRBJ1-2; 9 bases are shared with TRBD1. Germline CDR1 reads SGHTS; CDR2 reads YDEGEE. The CDR3 extends over 15 amino acids. V lost 0 bases to trimming and J lost 4 bases; unmatched junction nucleotides: 4. CDR3: CASSLDRGHFYGYTF. The CDR3 DNA is TGTGCCAGCAGCTTGGACAGGGGGCATTTCTATGGCTACACCTTC.

This chain uses TRBV28 with TRBJ1-2; D perhaps matches TRBD1 (5 bases). The V gene's germline CDR1 is MDHEN and CDR2 SYDVKM. With 3 bases removed from V and 2 bases from J, the gap between germline ends came to 16 bases. The CDR3 loop spans 16 amino acids. Here the CDR3 reads CASSFSFVDTNYGYTF. Here the CDR3 DNA reads TGTGCCAGCAGTTTTAGTTTTGTGGACACCAACTATGGCTACACCTTC.

The chain carries TRBV28 and TRBJ2-7, with D hard to call. Germline V gives CDR1 MDHEN, CDR2 SYDVKM. Trimming removed 3 bases at V and 3 bases at J, with 9 bases between. This CDR3 is built from 13 residues. The CDR3 is CASSFPEIYEQYF. CDR3 in DNA: TGTGCCAGCAGTTTCCCAGAAATCTACGAGCAGTACTTC. Complete variable domain (other parts from reference TRBV28 and TRBJ2-7): DVKVTQSSRYLVKRTGEKVFLECVQDMDHENMFWYRQDPGLGLRLIYFSYDVKMKEKGDIPEGYSVSREKKERFSLILESASTNQTSMYLCASSFPEIYEQYFGPGTRLTVT.

V gene TRBV11-2 combines with J gene TRBJ2-7; 11 bases fit TRBD2. J was trimmed by 6 bases and V by 0 bases; bases with no gene match: 10. The CDR3 spans 17 residues. Germline V CDR1 and CDR2: SGHAT, FQNNGV. CDR3 nucleotide sequence: TGTGCCAGCAGCTTAGAGAATAGATTTAGCGGGAGGGGCGAGCAGTACTTC. Translated, it gives CASSLENRFSGRGEQYF. Looking up the rest from reference TRBV11-2 and TRBJ2-7 gives the full variable domain: EAGVAQSPRYKIIEKRQSVAFWCNPISGHATLYWYQQILGQGPKLLIQFQNNGVVDDSQLPKDRFSAERLKGVDSTLKIQPAKLEDSAVYLCASSLENRFSGRGEQYFGPGTRLTVT.

The V call is TRBV5-1, the J call TRBJ2-7; a weak D match, TRBD2 (6 bases). CDR1 SGHRS and CDR2 YFSETQ come from the germline V gene. Trimming shortened V by 4 bases and J by 5 bases, and 13 bases separated the two germline ends. The CDR3 extends over 13 amino acids. The CDR3 reads CASSPPGGDEQYF. The CDR3 bases are TGCGCCAGCAGCCCCCCCGGGGGTGACGAGCAGTACTTC.